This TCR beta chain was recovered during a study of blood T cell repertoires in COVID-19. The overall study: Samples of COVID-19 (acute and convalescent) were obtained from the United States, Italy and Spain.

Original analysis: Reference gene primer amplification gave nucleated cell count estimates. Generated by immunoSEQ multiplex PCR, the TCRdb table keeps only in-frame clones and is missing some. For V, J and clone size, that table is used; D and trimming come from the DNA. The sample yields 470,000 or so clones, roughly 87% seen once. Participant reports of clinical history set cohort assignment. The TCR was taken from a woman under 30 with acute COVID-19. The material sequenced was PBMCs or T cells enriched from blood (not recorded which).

CDR3 loop: CASSVGVGGHFNNEQFF. The CDR3 DNA reads TGTGCCAGCAGCGTAGGGGTAGGGGGCCATTTTAATAATGAGCAGTTCTTC. The chain employs TRBV9 and TRBJ2-1, with 7 bases matching TRBD1. V dropped 0 bases and J dropped 7; count of bases not matched to a gene: 13. The germline gives CDR1 SGDLS, CDR2 YYNGEE. The CDR3 covers 17 residues.